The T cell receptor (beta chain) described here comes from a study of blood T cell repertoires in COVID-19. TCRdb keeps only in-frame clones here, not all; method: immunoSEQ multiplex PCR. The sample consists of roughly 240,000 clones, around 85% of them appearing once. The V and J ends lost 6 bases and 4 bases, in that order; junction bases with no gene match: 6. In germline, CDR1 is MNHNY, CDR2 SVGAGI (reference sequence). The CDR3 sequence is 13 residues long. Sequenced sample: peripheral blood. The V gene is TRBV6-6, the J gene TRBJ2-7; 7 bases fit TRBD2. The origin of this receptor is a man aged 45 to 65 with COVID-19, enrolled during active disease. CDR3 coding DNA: TGTGCCAGCAGCAACGGGGAGGGTTACGAGCAGTACTTC. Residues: CASSNGEGYEQYF.